This T cell receptor (beta chain) was found in a study of cytomegalovirus exposure and HLA in healthy donors (dated 2017 in TCRdb). About the study as a whole: An earlier analysis of approximately 550 of the donors reported 250 to 300 Gb of sequence data and 117 million unique TCR beta sequences from about 200 million T cells. The aim of the study was to test whether cataloging public T cell receptors could identify signatures of past pathogen exposure. Alongside the repertoire data, information on donor age, sex, ethnicity and CMV serostatus was compiled. Using immunosequencing, the study profiled T cell repertoires from 550 to 750 subjects and related those repertoires to cytomegalovirus serostatus. Of the roughly 420 genotyped donors, 81% were placed in the genetic ancestry cluster associated with self-reported Caucasian donors. Typing coverage differed by locus: A, B, C, DRB1 and DQB1 were typed in about 629-640 donors, DQA1 in 500 to 550, DPA1 in 606, and DPB1 in just under 490. All discovery cohort repertoires had been generated on a single sequencing platform. A later analysis re-examined previously published TCR beta repertoires from roughly 720 donors and added high-resolution HLA genotyping to investigate patterns of TCR occurrence. Along with the approximately 650-subject first cohort, a separate validation cohort of over a hundred different subjects was used. Genome-wide SNP genotypes for about three fifths of the 666 donors were used in a later genetic analysis, which treated that subset as a discovery cohort. Among 300 to 500 genotyped donors of the cohort, an average of roughly 230,000 unique TCR beta nucleotide sequences was sequenced per donor, of which about 19% were non-productive. An earlier analysis of fewer than 700 of the donors applied high-throughput TCR beta sequencing to assess whether each TCR beta V gene segment acted as functional or pseudogenic. High-throughput TCR immunosequencing, statistical association of individual TCRs with disease status, and machine learning were combined to predict cytomegalovirus infection status. Rather than drawing on any new phenotypic data, the later analysis identified candidate immune exposures from TCR beta sequences and the way those sequences occurred across donors. HLA typing included class I and class II loci at four-digit resolution. About 330 gigabases of sequencing data and approximately 92 million unique TCR sequences made up an early release that covered fewer than 650 HLA-typed donors. Four to six DR-DQ haplotypes were handled as single units for association and clustering, since linkage in the cohort was strong. General findings and caveats noted by the study authors: The sequencing pipeline was judged likely to have produced a cluster of highly shared sequence variants as a technical artifact. The authors suggested that the approach could potentially be extended to other disease states and immunological phenotypes. When HLA alleles, especially DR and DQ, strongly co-occurred, attributing TCR associations to individual alleles was difficult. In vitro tests confirmed that a few of the cytomegalovirus-associated TCR beta chains recognize cytomegalovirus antigens. In a later analysis, HLA-associated TCR beta chains were found to be more clonally expanded and to have lower generation probabilities than equally common non-associated chains. A further reported finding was that TCR beta sequences accurately predicted the HLA-A and HLA-B alleles for most subjects in the first cohort. This cohort had only TCR beta chains sequenced, and the lack of alpha or paired-chain data limited which features could be detected. A later analysis found that TCR association rates varied across HLA loci, with DRB1 alleles showing the most associated TCRs and HLA-C alleles the fewest. Most TCR sequences were seen in very few donors, while some public TCRs were found in many individuals. In an earlier analysis of some 540 of the donors, most TCR beta V segments appeared in productive rearrangements about 87% or about 30% of the time, broadly matching IMGT annotations. According to a later analysis, parvovirus B19, influenza, CMV and Epstein-Barr virus appeared linked to several top co-occurrence clusters. Correlated functional status among segregating V segments might be attributable to linkage disequilibrium, but an unknown experimental factor could not be ruled out. Because HLA typing was unavailable for some donors at each locus, only the typed subset was used in association tests. Immune exposure information for the cohort was limited to CMV serostatus. In the study, around 150 TCR beta chains were listed as associated with cytomegalovirus. In a later genetic analysis, fewer N-insertions in productive TCRs were reported among donors in an Asian-associated ancestry cluster than the roughly 670-donor mean. The 87-base-pair reads could not distinguish some IMGT-functional V segments, including TRBV6-2 and TRBV6-3, so those segments were excluded. A later genetic analysis associated a missense DCLRE1C variant with V-gene and J-gene trimming of TCR beta chains, and an independent cohort replicated the association. Most CMV-associated TCR beta chains appeared to be HLA-restricted in a later analysis, and the HLA associations seemed to be driven largely by CMV exposure. In a later analysis, 16,951 TCR beta sequences were associated with specific HLA alleles at a false discovery rate of 0.05. The classifier was reported to diagnose cytomegalovirus status with high specificity and sensitivity in both the original and validation cohorts. Sequencing depth was assumed to be roughly uniform across donors in the presence/absence analyses, though that assumption may not hold. Approximately 16 rarely observed V segments, including chromosome 9 orphons, were excluded from the earlier analysis of about 500 of the donors because counts were too low.

Receptor libraries were prepared by the immunoSEQ multiplex PCR assay. The multiplex PCR relied on a mix of 60 forward primers for TCR Vbeta segments and 13 reverse primers for TCR Jbeta segments. The CDR3 region of rearranged TCR beta genes was amplified from genomic DNA with a multiplex PCR assay. The Illumina HiSeq System was used to sequence the amplified TCR beta libraries as 87-base-pair reads. The paper's data handling went like this. Across the roughly 670 repertoires, a later analysis counted 80 million or so unique TCR beta chains, approximately 12 million of which were shared by at least two donors. A nearest-neighbor algorithm error-corrected the raw reads and collapsed the reads into unique sequences, merging closely related sequences to remove PCR and sequencing errors. To assign V, D and J gene segments, CDR3 sequences were aligned to IMGT reference sequences. For a sequence to be retained, at least a six-nucleotide match to both a V gene segment and a J gene segment was required. A rearrangement was called productive if the CDR3 had no stop codons and remained in frame with V and J, and every other rearrangement was called non-productive. Following IMGT convention, CDR3 was defined as the stretch from the second conserved V-encoded cysteine up to the conserved J-encoded phenylalanine. The earlier analysis of about 530 of the donors excluded any sequence lacking an unambiguous match to a single V gene segment. An earlier analysis of 550 to 650 of the donors classified V segments as functional when productive rearrangements were above 56.7% and as segregating when the standard deviation between donors was above 5%. A statistical classification framework was developed to diagnose cytomegalovirus status using the catalog of TCR beta chain sequences. A later analysis assigned V and J genes by comparing TCR nucleotide sequences with IMGT/GENE-DB human TR gene sequences. Using the TCRdist pipeline, a later analysis assigned CDR3 sequences along with most-parsimonious VDJ recombination scenarios. A later analysis defined each TCR beta chain by its CDR3 amino acid sequence plus V-gene family, and excluded reads lacking a unique V-gene family. As a way to deal with suspected cross-contamination and a sequencing artifact, a later analysis dropped 640 or so nucleotide sequences that were highly shared and had low generation probability. In a later analysis, a clonal expansion index for each public chain was calculated from normalized within-repertoire ranks of inferred template counts. In a later analysis, generation probabilities were computed with a VDJ recombination model fitted to out-of-frame rearrangements, and the resulting probabilities were checked against IGoR. Hypergeometric tests were used in a later analysis to score TCR-TCR, TCR-HLA and TCR-CMV co-occurrence, with a repertoire-size bias correction applied to the TCR pairs. In a later analysis, false discovery rates were estimated by permuting HLA or CMV assignments 20 times. In a later analysis, co-occurring TCRs were grouped with DBSCAN, and TCRdist sequence similarity was added when clustering was performed within HLA-allele-positive subsets. Co-occurrence clustering excluded repertoires with fewer than 30,000 or more than 120,000 public chains, plus five with anomalous nucleotide sharing. The table comes from immuneACCESS by way of TCRdb, which keeps in-frame sequences with V and J called. Part of the clones is missing from these tables; in studies checked, under half for an unresolved V gene and the rest for unknown reasons. That table supplies the V and J calls and clone size; D and trimming were determined from the DNA. The sample table shows around 150,000 clones, and 88% are seen once. The ten largest clones capture 0.5% to 0.65% of the sample.

To note about this clone: Its binding antigen is unknown. The record has no base qualities; no much larger clone is one base away.

Trimming removed 4 bases from V and 8 bases from J, leaving 8 bases between the germline ends. CDR1 and CDR2, looked up from the germline V gene, are MNHEY and SVGAGI. From the cysteine up to the phenylalanine, the CDR3 has a length of 11 residues. The retained sequence is limited to the CDR3, 33 bases, with the frame set at the first base. The cohort consisted of 650 to 700 healthy bone marrow donors. At the time of sampling, all cohort members were nominally healthy, though unrecorded immune exposures were likely present. The donor was CMV seronegative and belonged to the group of 352 seronegative cohort members. A peripheral blood sample was provided by each donor, and peripheral blood mononuclear cells were used for TCR beta sequencing. The Qiagen DNeasy Blood Extraction Kit was used to extract genomic DNA from the blood cell samples.

The sequence links TRBV6-5 to TRBJ1-1; confidence is insufficient to name the D gene. The TCR sequence derives from a middle-aged woman in good health and CMV-seronegative. Sample: PBMCs. CDR3 region: CASSSGAEAFF. The DNA sequence follows: TGTGCCAGCAGTTCCGGTGCCGAAGCTTTCTTT.